This T cell receptor beta chain derives from a study of blood T cell repertoires in COVID-19. The wider study: Samples taken during acute and convalescent COVID-19 were collected in the United States, Italy and Spain. The cDNA or gDNA used as material had been derived from T cells, B-cell-depleted T cells, or PBMCs.

Authors' analysis steps: Counts of nucleated cells, estimated from reference gene primer amplification, were obtained. Profiled with immunoSEQ multiplex PCR; TCRdb holds only in-frame clones, not every one. V and J calls and clone size are those listed in that table; D and trimming were worked out from the DNA. Among more than 200,000 clones, about 86% were seen once, and the ten largest hold less than 5.5%. The germline V gene has CDR1 SGHVS and CDR2 FNYEAQ. The CDR3 covers 13 residues. The germline V and J ends were trimmed by 3 bases and 3 bases, with 8 bases remaining between them. This sequence was found in a man in his forties or fifties with active or convalescent COVID-19. The rearrangement uses TRBV7-6 and TRBJ1-1; D is possibly TRBD1 (6 bases). The material sequenced was peripheral blood. The CDR3 coding sequence is TGTGCCAGCAGCTTCGCAGGGGACACTGAAGCTTTCTTT. Translating gives CASSFAGDTEAFF.